Listed below are T cell receptor beta chains from one sample, sequenced in a study of identical twins. TCRdb passed the 5' RACE reads through MiXCR, listing each CDR3 protein once. The table records about 240,000 distinct CDR3 sequences, roughly an eighth of them present only once. This same sample was also part of a study on yellow fever vaccine responses in identical twins.

What was sequenced was memory (CD45RO+) T cells sorted from blood. These receptor sequences come from a woman aged 18-29 years in good health. CDR3s include the opening cysteine and the closing phenylalanine or tryptophan. A D gene is named only where the DNA matches it firmly. Rows give clone size only sometimes, using once, few, many, or a class for an expanded clone.

v_call: TRBV30; d_call: .; j_call: TRBJ2-6; clone_size: few; cdr3_aa: CAWSVLGASGANVLTF; cdr3_nt: TGTGCCTGGAGTGTACTGGGAGCCTCTGGGGCCAACGTCCTGACTTTC
v_call: TRBV6-1; d_call: TRBD2; j_call: TRBJ2-1; clone_size: few; cdr3_aa: CASIRLIASGGNDEQFF; cdr3_nt: TGTGCCAGCATCCGACTAATTGCTAGCGGGGGTAACGATGAGCAGTTCTTC
v_call: TRBV7-8; d_call: TRBD1; j_call: TRBJ1-5; clone_size: .; cdr3_aa: CASSSGTGLQPQHF; cdr3_nt: TGTGCCAGCAGCTCAGGGACAGGGTTGCAGCCCCAGCATTTT
v_call: TRBV5-5; d_call: .; j_call: TRBJ1-2; clone_size: many; cdr3_aa: CASSVPGGYTF; cdr3_nt: TGTGCCAGCAGCGTTCCAGGCGGCTACACCTTC
v_call: TRBV10-3; d_call: .; j_call: TRBJ2-7; clone_size: few; cdr3_aa: CASQTSSYEQYF; cdr3_nt: TGTGCCTCCCAAACAAGCTCCTACGAGCAGTACTTC
v_call: TRBV10-3; d_call: TRBD2; j_call: TRBJ2-1; clone_size: .; cdr3_aa: CAIRGTSGGPTYNEQFF; cdr3_nt: TGTGCCATCAGAGGGACTAGCGGGGGGCCGACCTACAATGAGCAGTTCTTC
v_call: TRBV6-1; d_call: .; j_call: TRBJ2-2; clone_size: .; cdr3_aa: CASSTVTGELFF; cdr3_nt: TGTGCCAGCAGTACAGTCACCGGGGAGCTGTTTTTT
v_call: TRBV7-6; d_call: .; j_call: TRBJ1-1; clone_size: many; cdr3_aa: CASKTRDSNTEAFF; cdr3_nt: TGTGCCAGCAAAACCCGGGACTCGAACACTGAAGCTTTCTTT
v_call: TRBV5-1; d_call: .; j_call: TRBJ2-3; clone_size: .; cdr3_aa: CASSPGTHGDTQYF; cdr3_nt: TGCGCCAGCAGCCCAGGGACTCACGGGGATACGCAGTATTTT
v_call: TRBV5-4; d_call: TRBD1; j_call: TRBJ2-5; clone_size: few; cdr3_aa: CASSVGQGAGETQYF; cdr3_nt: TGTGCCAGCAGCGTCGGACAGGGGGCGGGGGAGACCCAGTACTTC
v_call: TRBV28; d_call: .; j_call: TRBJ1-2; clone_size: few; cdr3_aa: CASSSGFSYGYTF; cdr3_nt: TGTGCCAGCAGTTCCGGATTCTCCTATGGCTACACCTTC
v_call: TRBV30; d_call: TRBD1; j_call: TRBJ2-2; clone_size: many; cdr3_aa: CAWSIRDRDTGELFF; cdr3_nt: TGTGCCTGGAGCATCCGGGACAGGGACACCGGGGAGCTGTTTTTT
v_call: TRBV15; d_call: TRBD2; j_call: TRBJ2-7; clone_size: .; cdr3_aa: CATSVQTGLAAYEQYF; cdr3_nt: TGTGCCACCAGCGTACAAACCGGACTAGCGGCCTACGAGCAGTACTTC
v_call: TRBV5-6; d_call: .; j_call: TRBJ2-7; clone_size: many; cdr3_aa: CASSHRDNILYEQYF; cdr3_nt: TGTGCCAGCAGCCACCGGGACAATATCCTCTACGAGCAGTACTTC
v_call: TRBV6-2/TRBV6-3; d_call: TRBD2; j_call: TRBJ2-3; clone_size: .; cdr3_aa: CASSFGTSGSDTQYF; cdr3_nt: TGTGCCAGCAGTTTCGGGACTAGCGGGAGTGATACGCAGTATTTT
v_call: TRBV9; d_call: TRBD1; j_call: TRBJ2-2; clone_size: .; cdr3_aa: CASSGTGSNTGELFF; cdr3_nt: TGTGCCAGCAGCGGGACAGGGTCGAACACCGGGGAGCTGTTTTTT
v_call: TRBV4-3; d_call: .; j_call: TRBJ2-7; clone_size: many; cdr3_aa: CASSQTGGVGEQYF; cdr3_nt: TGCGCCAGCAGCCAAACAGGCGGAGTGGGCGAGCAGTACTTC
v_call: TRBV4-2; d_call: .; j_call: TRBJ2-3; clone_size: .; cdr3_aa: CASSQEMAGGSIASTDTQYF; cdr3_nt: TGTGCCAGCAGCCAAGAAATGGCAGGAGGGAGTATAGCTAGCACAGATACGCAGTATTTT
v_call: TRBV28; d_call: TRBD2; j_call: TRBJ2-7; clone_size: many; cdr3_aa: CASTGGTAPWEQYF; cdr3_nt: TGTGCCAGCACCGGGGGGACGGCTCCGTGGGAGCAGTACTTC
v_call: TRBV12-3/TRBV12-4; d_call: TRBD1; j_call: TRBJ2-1; clone_size: many; cdr3_aa: CASRRQGSSSYNEQFF; cdr3_nt: TGTGCCAGCAGACGACAGGGGTCTAGCTCCTACAATGAGCAGTTCTTC
v_call: TRBV6-4; d_call: TRBD1; j_call: TRBJ2-1; clone_size: .; cdr3_aa: CASSEGETGGNEQFF; cdr3_nt: TGTGCCAGCAGTGAAGGGGAGACAGGGGGCAATGAGCAGTTCTTC
v_call: TRBV5-6; d_call: .; j_call: TRBJ2-7; clone_size: .; cdr3_aa: CASSGLGGRHYEQYF; cdr3_nt: TGTGCCAGCAGCGGGTTGGGGGGCCGTCACTACGAGCAGTACTTC
v_call: TRBV7-2; d_call: .; j_call: TRBJ2-7; clone_size: .; cdr3_aa: CASSFDLVRNEQYF; cdr3_nt: TGTGCCAGCAGCTTTGATTTGGTCCGAAACGAGCAGTACTTC
v_call: TRBV20-1; d_call: .; j_call: TRBJ2-3; clone_size: .; cdr3_aa: CSGPGPSTDTQYF; cdr3_nt: TGCAGTGGGCCGGGACCTAGCACAGATACGCAGTATTTT
v_call: TRBV28; d_call: TRBD2; j_call: TRBJ2-5; clone_size: few; cdr3_aa: CASSDPGGAQTQYF; cdr3_nt: TGTGCCAGCAGTGATCCGGGGGGGGCACAGACCCAGTACTTC
v_call: TRBV9; d_call: .; j_call: TRBJ2-7; clone_size: .; cdr3_aa: CASSVLPASYEQYF; cdr3_nt: TGTGCCAGCAGCGTATTACCGGCCTCCTACGAGCAGTACTTC
v_call: TRBV7-9; d_call: .; j_call: TRBJ1-4; clone_size: .; cdr3_aa: CASSKNLNEKLFF; cdr3_nt: TGTGCCAGCAGCAAGAACCTTAATGAAAAACTGTTTTTT
v_call: TRBV20-1; d_call: .; j_call: TRBJ2-3; clone_size: .; cdr3_aa: CSARGEGGAFSDTQYF; cdr3_nt: TGCAGTGCTAGAGGTGAAGGCGGGGCTTTTAGTGATACGCAGTATTTT
v_call: TRBV11-2; d_call: TRBD1; j_call: TRBJ1-6; clone_size: many; cdr3_aa: CASSHRGADSPLHF; cdr3_nt: TGTGCCAGCAGCCACAGGGGTGCGGATTCACCCCTCCACTTT
v_call: TRBV11-2; d_call: .; j_call: TRBJ2-5; clone_size: few; cdr3_aa: CASSLIGEIQETQYF; cdr3_nt: TGTGCCAGCAGCTTGATCGGGGAGATTCAAGAGACCCAGTACTTC
v_call: TRBV15; d_call: .; j_call: TRBJ2-7; clone_size: .; cdr3_aa: CATSVFPGSGEQYF; cdr3_nt: TGTGCCACCAGCGTCTTCCCTGGGAGTGGCGAGCAGTACTTC
v_call: TRBV9; d_call: TRBD2; j_call: TRBJ2-2; clone_size: many; cdr3_aa: CASSASGGVTGELFF; cdr3_nt: TGTGCCAGCAGCGCGAGCGGGGGGGTCACCGGGGAGCTGTTTTTT
v_call: TRBV19; d_call: .; j_call: TRBJ2-5; clone_size: .; cdr3_aa: CASRADSEETQYF; cdr3_nt: TGTGCCAGTAGGGCGGACAGTGAAGAGACCCAGTACTTC
v_call: TRBV15; d_call: TRBD2; j_call: TRBJ2-4; clone_size: many; cdr3_aa: CATSPAGEANIQYF; cdr3_nt: TGTGCCACCAGCCCAGCGGGGGAGGCAAACATTCAGTACTTC
v_call: TRBV20-1; d_call: TRBD2; j_call: TRBJ2-5; clone_size: .; cdr3_aa: CSAGLAVQTQYF; cdr3_nt: TGCAGTGCCGGACTAGCAGTACAGACCCAGTACTTC
v_call: TRBV2; d_call: TRBD1; j_call: TRBJ2-7; clone_size: few; cdr3_aa: CASSRQGALYEQYF; cdr3_nt: TGTGCCAGCAGTAGGCAGGGGGCCTTGTACGAGCAGTACTTC
v_call: TRBV7-9; d_call: .; j_call: TRBJ2-5; clone_size: few; cdr3_aa: CASSLAAGAETQYF; cdr3_nt: TGTGCCAGCAGCCTCGCCGCGGGGGCAGAGACCCAGTACTTC